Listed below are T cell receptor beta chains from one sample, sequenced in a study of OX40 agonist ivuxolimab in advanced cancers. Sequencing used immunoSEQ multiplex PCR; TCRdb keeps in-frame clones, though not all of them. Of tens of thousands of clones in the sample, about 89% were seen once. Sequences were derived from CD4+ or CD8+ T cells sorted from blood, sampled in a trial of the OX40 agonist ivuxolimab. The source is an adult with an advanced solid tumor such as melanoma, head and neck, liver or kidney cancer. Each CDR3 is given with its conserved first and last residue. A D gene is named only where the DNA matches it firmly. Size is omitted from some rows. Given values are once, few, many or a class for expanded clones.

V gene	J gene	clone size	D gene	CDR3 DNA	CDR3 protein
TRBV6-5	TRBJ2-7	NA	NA	TGTGCCAGCAGTGTGAGAGGGAGCTCCTACGAGCAGTACTTC	CASSVRGSSYEQYF
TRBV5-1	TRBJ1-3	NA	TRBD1	TGCGCCAGCAGCTTGAACCCCCAGACAGGGGCTGGAAACACCATATATTTT	CASSLNPQTGAGNTIYF
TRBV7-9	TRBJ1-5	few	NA	TGTGCCAGCAGCTTAGATTCCCAGCCCCAGCATTTT	CASSLDSQPQHF
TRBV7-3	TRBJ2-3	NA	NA	TGTGCCAGCAGCCCCGACCGATACACAGATACGCAGTATTTT	CASSPDRYTDTQYF
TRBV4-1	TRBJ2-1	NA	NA	TGCGCCAGCAGCCAAGAAGTGTGGACCAACAATGAGCAGTTCTTC	CASSQEVWTNNEQFF
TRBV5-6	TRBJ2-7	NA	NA	TGTGCCAGCAGCCCCGTGGGGCAGGCATCCTACGAGCAGTACTTC	CASSPVGQASYEQYF
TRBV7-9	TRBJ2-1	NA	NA	TGTGCCAGCAGCTTAGTCCCAGCTACCTACAATGAGCAGTTCTTC	CASSLVPATYNEQFF
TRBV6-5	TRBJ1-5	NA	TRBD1	TGTGCCAGCAGCATCGGACAGGAGAATCAGCCCCAGCATTTT	CASSIGQENQPQHF
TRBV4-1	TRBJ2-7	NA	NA	TGCGCCAGCAGCCAAGCGCAGTCGAGCTCCTACGAGCAGTACTTC	CASSQAQSSSYEQYF
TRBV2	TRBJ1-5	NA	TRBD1	TGTGCCAGCAGCTTAAGACAGGGGGGACGTGGAAGCAATCAGCCCCAGCATTTT	CASSLRQGGRGSNQPQHF
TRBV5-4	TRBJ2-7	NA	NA	TGTGCCAGCAGCTCATCCAAGACGCTTCCTTACGAGCAGTACTTC	CASSSSKTLPYEQYF
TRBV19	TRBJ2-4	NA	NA	TGTGCCAGTACGGGGAATTACATTCAGTACTTC	CASTGNYIQYF
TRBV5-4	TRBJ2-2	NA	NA	TGTGCCAGCCAGAGCACCGGGGAGCTGTTTTTT	CASQSTGELFF
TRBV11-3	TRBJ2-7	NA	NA	TGTGCCAGCAGCTTATATTCAGGGGAGCAAGAGCAGTACTTC	CASSLYSGEQEQYF
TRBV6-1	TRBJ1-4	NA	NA	TGTGCCAGCACTCGTTCGGGGGGCGGTGAAAAACTGTTTTTT	CASTRSGGGEKLFF
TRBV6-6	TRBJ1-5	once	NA	TGTGCCAGCAGTTACGGTTTTGGCGGCAATCAGCCCCAGCATTTT	CASSYGFGGNQPQHF
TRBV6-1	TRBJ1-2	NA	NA	TGTGCCAGCAGTGAAGGCTATGGCTACACCTTC	CASSEGYGYTF
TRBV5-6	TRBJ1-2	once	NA	TGTGCCAGCAGCCGCGACGTGAACTATGGCTACACCTTC	CASSRDVNYGYTF
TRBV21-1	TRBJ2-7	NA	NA	TGTGCCAGCAGCAAAACCGACTCCTACGAGCAGTACTTC	CASSKTDSYEQYF
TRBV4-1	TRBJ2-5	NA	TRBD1	TGCGCCAGCAGCCAAGATTACAGGGGTGGGCGAGAGACCCAGTACTTC	CASSQDYRGGRETQYF
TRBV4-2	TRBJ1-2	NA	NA	TGTGCCAGCAGCCAACAGGGCGGTGATGGCTACACCTTC	CASSQQGGDGYTF
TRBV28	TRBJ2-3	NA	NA	TGTGCCAGCAGTTTTCTTGGTACAGGAGCTAGCACAGATACGCAGTATTTT	CASSFLGTGASTDTQYF
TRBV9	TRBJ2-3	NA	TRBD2	TGTGCCAGCAGCGCCTCCCGGCTAGCGGGGAAGTTAGATACGCAGTATTTT	CASSASRLAGKLDTQYF
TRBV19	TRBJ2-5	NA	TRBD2	TGTGCCAGTAGTAAACTAGCGGGAGGTCAAGAGACCCAGTACTTC	CASSKLAGGQETQYF
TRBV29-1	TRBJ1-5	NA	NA	TGCAGCGTTGTAGAGGTCGGTCAGCCCCAGCATTTT	CSVVEVGQPQHF
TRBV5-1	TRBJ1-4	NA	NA	TGCGCCAGCAGCTTGGGGGGTGACGGACTTCTGTTTTTT	CASSLGGDGLLFF
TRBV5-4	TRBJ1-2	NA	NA	TGTGCCAGCAGTCCCTCGACAGATAACTATGGCTACACCTTC	CASSPSTDNYGYTF
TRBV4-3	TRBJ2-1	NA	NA	TGCGCCAGCAGCCCCACGGTGGTGAATGAGCAGTTCTTC	CASSPTVVNEQFF
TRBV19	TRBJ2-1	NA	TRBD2	TGTGCCAGTAACTTCGCGGGAGGGAGCTCCTACAATGAGCAGTTCTTC	CASNFAGGSSYNEQFF
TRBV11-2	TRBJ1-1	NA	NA	TGTGCCAGCAGCTCCACGGGGGGGGGTACTGAAGCTTTCTTT	CASSSTGGGTEAFF
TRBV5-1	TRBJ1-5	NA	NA	TGCGCCAGCAGCTTGGCCCCAGGGGAGGGTCAGCCCCAGCATTTT	CASSLAPGEGQPQHF
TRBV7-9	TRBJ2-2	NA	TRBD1	TGTGCCAGCAGCCCCTACCCCCCGACAGGGGGCCTAACCGGGGAGCTGTTTTTT	CASSPYPPTGGLTGELFF
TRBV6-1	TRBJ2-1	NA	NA	TGTGCCGGGAGGACCCAGACCTACAATGAGCAGTTCTTC	CAGRTQTYNEQFF
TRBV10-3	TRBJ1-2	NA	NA	TGTGCCATCTCATTAGACCGTAGAGGCTACACCTTC	CAISLDRRGYTF
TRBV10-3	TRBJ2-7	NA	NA	TGTGCCATCAGTGAGTCAGACAAGGGACACTACGAGCAGTACTTC	CAISESDKGHYEQYF
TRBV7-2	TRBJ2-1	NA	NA	TGTGCCAGCAGCTTTAACGGTGAATCCTACAATGAGCAGTTCTTC	CASSFNGESYNEQFF
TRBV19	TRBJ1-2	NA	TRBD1	TGTGCCAGTAGTATAGGAGGGGGCACCACTGGCTACACCTTC	CASSIGGGTTGYTF
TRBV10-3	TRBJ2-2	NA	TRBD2	TGTGCCATCAGTGAAGGGACTAGCGGGAGGGCCCCCACCGGGGAGCTGTTTTTT	CAISEGTSGRAPTGELFF
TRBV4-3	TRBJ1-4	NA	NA	TGCGCCAGCAGCGAAATCGCGGGGGAAAAACTGTTTTTT	CASSEIAGEKLFF
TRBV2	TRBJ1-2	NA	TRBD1	TGTGCCAGCAACCCCCAGGGGGGAGACTATGGCTACACCTTC	CASNPQGGDYGYTF
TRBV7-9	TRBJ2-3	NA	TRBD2	TGTGCCAGCAGCTCAAAGCGGGGGGCGGACACAGATACGCAGTATTTT	CASSSKRGADTDTQYF
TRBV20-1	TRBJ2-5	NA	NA	TGCAGTGTTAGCAGGGAAGAGACCCAGTACTTC	CSVSREETQYF
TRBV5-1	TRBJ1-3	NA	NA	TGCGCCAGCAGCCCTGGCACAGTCTCTGGAAACACCATATATTTT	CASSPGTVSGNTIYF